This T cell receptor (beta chain) was found in a study of T-cell reconstitution after alpha-beta-depleted transplantation in children. Germline V lookup: CDR1 SGHTA, CDR2 FQGNSA. The CDR3 loop spans 13 amino acids. Trimming at V came to 3 bases and at J to 7 bases, leaving 3 bases not matched to a gene. This clonotype was seen more than once but under ten times. The library targeted TCRbeta and was prepared with unique molecular identifiers. TCRdb re-analysed the PCR reads in MiXCR, keeping a single row per CDR3 protein. The profile shows around 530,000 distinct CDR3 sequences, over 25% of them singletons.

This receptor was taken from a human donor who donated a stem cell graft to a child with aplastic anemia. The source was PBMCs from the stem cell graft donor, collected from the stem cell graft. The chain uses TRBV7-2 and TRBJ2-7; 10 bases agree with TRBD2. The CDR3 DNA is TGTGCCAGCAGCTTCCTAGCGGGAGAGGAGCAGTACTTC. It is translated as CASSFLAGEEQYF.